The 19 T cell receptor beta chains presented below share a single source sample, sequenced in a study of shared clonotypes between healthy human individuals. Clones were sequenced by immunoSEQ multiplex PCR, and TCRdb holds only the in-frame ones, with some missing. The sample includes about 380,000 clones, 96% of them seen just once. The specimen sequenced was memory CD8+ T cells sorted from blood. Subset specified: CD45RO+ cells pooled with CCR7-negative TemRA cells. Source of these receptors: a man aged 30 to 45 in good health.

The rearrangement joins TRBV5-6 to TRBJ2-3; D unclear. The CDR3 extends over 14 amino acids. V lost 2 bases and J lost 3, with 10 bases in between. Germline V CDR1 and CDR2: SGHDT, YYEEEE. Written as DNA, the CDR3 is TGTGCCAGCAGCTTCTATTTCGGAACAGATACGCAGTATTTT. Its translation: CASSFYFGTDTQYF.

The chain employs TRBV2 and TRBJ2-1; D gene uncertain. The CDR3 covers 10 residues. Germline V gives CDR1 SNHLY, CDR2 FYNNEI. V shed 7 bases and J shed 7 bases, with 5 bases lying between them. CDR3 in amino acids: CASKSNEQFF. CDR3 sequence (DNA): TGTGCCAGCAAGTCTAATGAGCAGTTCTTC.

This chain links TRBV19 with TRBJ2-7, with 9 bases identical to TRBD1. V lost 5 bases, J lost 6 bases, and 11 bases stayed unmatched. The germline V gene encodes CDR1 LNHDA and CDR2 SQIVND (reference sequence). The CDR3 sequence is 15 residues long. CDR3 sequence (DNA): TGTGCCAGTAGTTCCACCGGGACAGGGAGGGCCGAGCAGTACTTC. Amino acid sequence: CASSSTGTGRAEQYF.

The rearrangement joins TRBV28 to TRBJ2-1; 8 bases match TRBD1. Trimming cost V 7 bases and J 9 bases; bases outside gene matches: 11. The CDR3 is 14 residues long. CDR1 is MDHEN, CDR2 SYDVKM, per germline. The CDR3 region has the DNA TGTGCCAGCACCCCCGGGACAGGTTACGGTGAGCAGTTCTTC. Translation: CASTPGTGYGEQFF. The full variable domain, its missing parts supplied by reference TRBV28 and TRBJ2-1, is DVKVTQSSRYLVKRTGEKVFLECVQDMDHENMFWYRQDPGLGLRLIYFSYDVKMKEKGDIPEGYSVSREKKERFSLILESASTNQTSMYLCASTPGTGYGEQFFGPGTRLTVL.

The rearrangement links TRBV7-9 to TRBJ2-4; D uncertain. Germline CDR1 is SEHNR and CDR2 is FQNEAQ (reference sequence). The CDR3 totals 13 residues. Trimming cost V 5 bases and J 4 bases, with 9 bases left between them. The CDR3 spells CASSIGPKNIQYF. The CDR3 DNA sequence: TGTGCCAGCAGCATTGGACCTAAAAACATTCAGTACTTC.

The rearrangement links TRBV15 to TRBJ2-7, with TRBD2 matching 7 bases. Germline values: CDR1 LNHNV, CDR2 YYDKDF (reference sequence). The CDR3 sequence is 16 residues long. With V trimmed by 5 bases and J by 2 bases, 12 bases remained unmatched. The CDR3 here is CATSVDLSGFTYEQYF. The CDR3 DNA sequence: TGTGCCACCAGCGTAGACCTTAGCGGGTTTACCTACGAGCAGTACTTC.

The chain links TRBV10-3 to TRBJ2-7, with 8 bases matching TRBD1. Germline CDR1 is ENHRY and CDR2 is SYGVKD. V lost 2 bases and J lost 7; bases outside the gene matches: 7. The CDR3 spans 14 residues. CDR3 DNA sequence: TGTGCCATCAGTGAGAACCAGGGGGCGTGGGAGCAGTACTTC. Its protein is CAISENQGAWEQYF.

This chain connects TRBV28 to TRBJ2-3; 7 bases fit TRBD1. Germline CDR1 and CDR2: MDHEN and SYDVKM. V was clipped by 6 bases and J by 3 bases; unmatched bases: 9. The CDR3 runs to 15 residues. CDR3 amino acids: CASSLDRVRTDTQYF. CDR3 DNA sequence: TGTGCCAGCAGCCTCGACAGGGTCAGGACAGATACGCAGTATTTT.

This chain links TRBV19 with TRBJ1-1; D not certain. Germline assignment: CDR1 LNHDA and CDR2 SQIVND (reference sequence). The CDR3 contains 13 residues. Trimming shortened V by 6 bases and J by 2 bases, and 10 bases separated the two germline ends. CDR3 loop: CASRHQGNTEAFF. In DNA form, the CDR3 reads TGTGCCAGTAGACATCAAGGAAACACTGAAGCTTTCTTT.

This clone was picked up one time. The genes are TRBV7-2 and TRBJ2-1; possibly TRBD2 for D (5 bases). The V gene lost 5 bases and the J gene lost 3 bases, with 8 bases spanning the gap. The CDR3 loop spans 13 amino acids. In germline, CDR1 is SGHTA, CDR2 FQGNSA. CDR3 protein: CASSGSGYNEQFF. The DNA for the CDR3 is TGTGCCAGCAGCGGGAGTGGCTACAATGAGCAGTTCTTC. Filled out from reference TRBV7-2 and TRBJ2-1, the complete variable domain reads GAGVSQSPSNKVTEKGKDVELRCDPISGHTALYWYRQSLGQGLEFLIYFQGNSAPDKSGLPSDRFSAERTGGSVSTLTIQRTQQEDSAVYLCASSGSGYNEQFFGPGTRLTVL.

The chain recombines TRBV23-1 with TRBJ2-5; tentatively, D is TRBD1 or TRBD2 (5 bases each). TRBV23-1 is annotated as an ORF whose role is uncertain. CDR3 length: 12 residues. Trimming shortened V by 4 bases and J by 10 bases, and 13 bases separated the two germline ends. The CDR3 DNA follows: TGCGCCAGCAGTCTAAGGGGTCGGGGCCAGTACTTC. Its translation: CASSLRGRGQYF.

This clone was recorded once. This rearrangement joins TRBV19 to TRBJ2-5; D tentatively reads TRBD1 or TRBD2 (6 bases each). The V end was cut by 1 base, the J end by 7 bases, with 10 bases between. Germline V CDR1 and CDR2: LNHDA, SQIVND (reference sequence). This CDR3 comprises 13 residues. The CDR3 here is CASSIVKGGTQYF. CDR3 DNA: TGTGCCAGTAGTATAGTGAAGGGGGGGACCCAGTACTTC.

The V gene is TRBV7-2, the J gene TRBJ2-4; a weak D match, TRBD2 (6 bases). V shed 1 base and J shed 7 bases, with 8 bases lying between them. Looked up from germline, CDR1 is SGHTA and CDR2 is FQGNSA. This CDR3 contains 13 residues. The CDR3 sequence: CASSLGGKNIQYF. CDR3 nucleotide sequence: TGTGCCAGCAGCTTAGGCGGGAAGAACATTCAGTACTTC. Full variable domain (missing parts from reference TRBV7-2 and TRBJ2-4): GAGVSQSPSNKVTEKGKDVELRCDPISGHTALYWYRQSLGQGLEFLIYFQGNSAPDKSGLPSDRFSAERTGGSVSTLTIQRTQQEDSAVYLCASSLGGKNIQYFGAGTRLSVL.

The genes are TRBV28 and TRBJ2-2; D unclear. The CDR3 covers 15 residues. The germline gives CDR1 MDHEN, CDR2 SYDVKM. V shed 5 bases and J shed 0 bases, with 10 bases lying between them. CDR3 sequence: CASSLRAANTGELFF. The CDR3 DNA reads TGTGCCAGCAGTCTTCGGGCAGCGAACACCGGGGAGCTGTTTTTT.

This chain links TRBV30 with TRBJ1-2, with D hard to call. The CDR3 is 14 amino acids. V was pared by 5 bases and J by 4 bases, with 17 bases between. The germline V gene encodes CDR1 GTSNPN and CDR2 SVGIG (reference sequence). The CDR3 sequence is CAWGLGHSGYGYTF. The CDR3 bases are TGTGCCTGGGGTCTAGGCCACTCGGGCTATGGCTACACCTTC.

The chain joins TRBV6-1 to TRBJ1-2; 10 bases are shared with TRBD1. Per germline, CDR1 MNHNS and CDR2 SASEGT. V was pared by 5 bases and J by 3 bases, with 6 bases of the junction left unmatched. This CDR3 has 15 amino acids. The CDR3 DNA reads as TGTGCCAGCAGTCCGACAGGGGGCAAGGACTATGGCTACACCTTC. It specifies CASSPTGGKDYGYTF.

The chain is built from TRBV5-8 and TRBJ2-7, with D tentatively TRBD1 (6 bases). Germline CDR1 is SGHTS and CDR2 is YDEGEE. Between the trimmed V and J ends, which lost 4 bases and 0 bases, there was a span of 11 bases. CDR3 length: 14 residues. The CDR3 DNA sequence: TGTGCCAGCAGCCCAGTGGACAGCTCCTACGAGCAGTACTTC. Protein product: CASSPVDSSYEQYF.

In its sample, this clone was seen once. This rearrangement joins TRBV29-1 to TRBJ2-2, with a tentative D call TRBD2 (6 bases). The V end lost 1 base, the J end lost 4 bases, and 16 bases lay between the germline ends. Germline V gene data show CDR1 as SQVTM and CDR2 as ANQGSEA. The CDR3 is 16 amino acids. The CDR3 protein is CSVEGGGVAGTGELFF. DNA of the CDR3: TGCAGCGTTGAAGGAGGAGGGGTGGCGGGCACCGGGGAGCTGTTTTTT.

The genes are TRBV9 and TRBJ2-1; D unresolved. Germline V gene sequence: CDR1 SGDLS, CDR2 YYNGEE. This CDR3 is built from 16 residues. The V end was cut by 0 bases, the J end by 0 bases, with 10 bases between. CDR3 sequence reads: CASSVGQISSYNEQFF. CDR3 DNA: TGTGCCAGCAGCGTAGGGCAGATTAGCTCCTACAATGAGCAGTTCTTC.